This T cell receptor beta chain is from a study of CXCR3-negative and CXCR3-positive naive CD8 T cells. The CDR3 totals 16 residues. In germline, CDR1 is WNHNN, CDR2 SYGVQD (reference sequence). Triplicate roughly 320,000-cell sorts were made of each CD8+ T cell subset. TRB cDNA libraries were made by UMI-labeled 5' RACE. TCRdb reprocessed the 5' RACE reads and reports one entry per CDR3 protein, with no DNA. The listing contains about 120,000 distinct CDR3 sequences. As to this clonotype: What it recognizes is unknown.

Study results and limitations: For CXCR3-positive naive cells, TRB CDR3s were more hydrophobic than those of CXCR3-negative naive cells. Naive subsets expressed similar surface CD5; TRB CDR3 features served to infer TCR strength. Naive cells, whether CXCR3-negative or CXCR3-positive, had similar TRBV-TRBJ usage, while memory cells differed. Much lower diversity was found in memory CD8+ cells, while both naive subsets had comparably high diversity.

The chain combines TRBV10-1 with TRBJ2-2. The sequenced sample consisted of naive CXCR3+ CD8+ T cells from blood. Subset specified: CD45RO-CCR7+CD27+CD95- naive CD8+ T cells expressing CXCR3 (TNR3+). This receptor was identified in a human donor in good health. Some clones in this sample may be carry-over from other donors' samples. Here the CDR3 reads CASSESVGASTGELFF.